The clone carrying this T cell receptor beta chain turned up a few times. Its antigen is unidentified. Then a second PCR, running roughly 7 to 11 cycles, was carried out with a sample-barcoded 5' primer and a J-beta primer mix. Researchers report that a template-switch adaptor with 12 random nucleotides tagged each cDNA molecule. There were at least 3 million CDR3-containing paired-end reads obtained from each sample. TCRdb analysed the 5' RACE reads with MiXCR anew, one entry per CDR3 protein. Seen here are about 1.6 million distinct CDR3 sequences, about 35% observed once, and the top ten hold around 10%. Every sample gave at least 5 micrograms of total RNA when it was extracted. The CDR3 length is 15 residues. V dropped 0 bases and J dropped 8 bases, with 13 bases sitting between them. Germline assignment: CDR1 MGHRA and CDR2 YSYEKL. The data are from a study of blood T cells in healthy people across ages.

Study-level results: Across the age range, TCR beta diversity per million T cells fell in a roughly linear way.

Material: blood. The receptor was isolated from a woman in her twenties or thirties in good health. This rearrangement joins TRBV4-1 to TRBJ1-4; D uncertain. The CDR3 is CASSQDLGRVEKLFF. CDR3 nucleotides: TGCGCCAGCAGCCAAGATCTAGGGAGGGTGGAAAAACTGTTTTTT.